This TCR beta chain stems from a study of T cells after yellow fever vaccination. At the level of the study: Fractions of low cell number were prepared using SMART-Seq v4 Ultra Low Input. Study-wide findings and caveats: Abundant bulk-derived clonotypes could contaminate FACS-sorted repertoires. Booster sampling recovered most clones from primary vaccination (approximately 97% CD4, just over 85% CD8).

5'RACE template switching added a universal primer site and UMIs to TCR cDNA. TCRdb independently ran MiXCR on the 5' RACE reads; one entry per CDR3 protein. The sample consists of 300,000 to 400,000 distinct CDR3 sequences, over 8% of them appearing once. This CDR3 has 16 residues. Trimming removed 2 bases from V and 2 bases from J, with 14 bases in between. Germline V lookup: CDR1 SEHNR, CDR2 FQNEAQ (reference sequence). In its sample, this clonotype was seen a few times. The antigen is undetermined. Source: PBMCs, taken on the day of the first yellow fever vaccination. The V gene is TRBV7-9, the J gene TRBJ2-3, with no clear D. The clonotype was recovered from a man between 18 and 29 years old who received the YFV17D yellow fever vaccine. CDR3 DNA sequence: TGTGCCAGCAGCTTAATCGGCGGCGTCGACACAGATACGCAGTATTTT. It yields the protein CASSLIGGVDTDTQYF.